The 32 T cell receptor beta chains presented below share a single source sample, sequenced in a study of cytomegalovirus exposure and HLA in healthy donors (dated by TCRdb to the late 2010s). Library construction relied on the immunoSEQ multiplex PCR assay. For the multiplex PCR, a mixture combining 60 forward primers for TCR Vbeta segments and 13 reverse primers for TCR Jbeta segments was used. TCRdb carries this immuneACCESS record with in-frame sequences only. Its versions omit some clonotypes, under half of them owing to an unresolved V gene in the studies checked, with the rest unexplained. This sample is represented by approximately 150,000 clones; roughly 74% of them were singletons. The ten top clones hold around 2.4% of the sample. Sequenced material: PBMCs. These receptors originate from a woman aged 18-35 years in good health and CMV-seropositive.

CDR3 loop: CASSLGGTRADTQYF. The CDR3 nucleotides are TGTGCCAGCAGCTTAGGAGGCACTCGCGCAGATACGCAGTATTTT. The rearrangement links TRBV7-2 to TRBJ2-3, with no clear D. Germline lookup yields CDR1 SGHTA and CDR2 FQGNSA. This CDR3 has 15 amino acids. With 1 base removed from V and 4 bases from J, the gap between germline ends came to 12 bases.

V gene TRBV6-4 combines with J gene TRBJ2-4, with D tentatively TRBD1 (5 bases). V was cut by 5 bases and J by 0 bases, with 11 bases left in between. The CDR3 loop spans 15 amino acids. Germline V gives CDR1 MRHNA, CDR2 SNTAGT. CDR3 region: CASSTTDLAKNIQYF. The CDR3 nucleotides read TGTGCCAGCAGTACGACAGACCTAGCCAAAAACATTCAGTACTTC.

This chain uses TRBV5-1 with TRBJ1-1; 9 nucleotides agree with TRBD1. Germline lookup yields CDR1 SGHRS and CDR2 YFSETQ. CDR3 size: 15 residues. Trimming took 4 bases from V and 4 from J; bases not matched to a gene: 8. The CDR3 spells CASSDSDRGSTEAFF. The DNA for the CDR3 is TGCGCCAGCAGCGATTCCGACAGGGGGAGCACTGAAGCTTTCTTT.

This clone was found once. The chain has TRBV19 and TRBJ2-1; 11 bases fit TRBD2. This CDR3 region has 15 residues. The germline V gene has CDR1 LNHDA and CDR2 SQIVND (reference sequence). Unmatched junction bases numbered 7, after V lost 6 bases and J lost 6 bases. CDR3 nucleotides: TGTGCCAGTAGCTCCGGGACTAGCGGTTCCAATGAGCAGTTCTTC. Residues: CASSSGTSGSNEQFF. Together with reference TRBV19 and TRBJ2-1, the CDR3 gives the full variable domain: DGGITQSPKYLFRKEGQNVTLSCEQNLNHDAMYWYRQDPGQGLRLIYYSQIVNDFQKGDIAEGYSVSREKKESFPLTVTSAQKNPTAFYLCASSSGTSGSNEQFFGPGTRLTVL.

The J gene is TRBJ1-6, the V gene TRBV5-4; perhaps TRBD1 as D (5 bases). V lost 0 bases to trimming and J lost 8 bases, with 6 bases between them. The CDR3 consists of 13 residues. Germline CDR1 reads SGHNT; CDR2 reads YYREEE (reference sequence). The CDR3 DNA reads TGTGCCAGCAGCTTGGCGGGGGATTCACCCCTCCACTTT. Translating it yields CASSLAGDSPLHF.

The CDR3 protein is CASSLLAGVGETQYF. DNA of the CDR3: TGTGCCAGCAGCTTACTAGCGGGGGTGGGGGAGACCCAGTACTTC. This chain links TRBV7-2 with TRBJ2-5, with TRBD2 matching over 10 bases. Germline assignment: CDR1 SGHTA and CDR2 FQGNSA. The CDR3 has 15 residues. Trimming removed 2 bases from V and 5 bases from J; junction bases left unmatched: 5.

This clone was recorded only once. Written as DNA, the CDR3 is TGTGCCAGCAAAGGGGCGAACTCCTATAATTCACCCCTCCACTTT. Translated, it gives CASKGANSYNSPLHF. The chain couples TRBV7-8 to TRBJ1-6, with a possible D match to TRBD1 (5 bases). V lost 7 bases, J lost 0 bases, and 10 bases lay in between. This CDR3 region has 15 residues. The germline gives CDR1 SGHVS, CDR2 FQNEAQ.

The V call is TRBV27, the J call TRBJ1-2, with TRBD1 as a possible D gene (6 bases). Trimming removed 1 base from V and 7 bases from J, with 13 bases in between. CDR3 length equals 14 residues. Germline CDR1 reads MNHEY; CDR2 reads SMNVEV (reference sequence). The CDR3 nucleotides are TGTGCCAGCAGTTTATGGGGACATCACTCTGGCTACACCTTC. It yields the protein CASSLWGHHSGYTF.

The CDR3 nucleotides read TGTGCCAGCAGCCAAGTGGGCAGGGGCGTCACTGAAGCTTTCTTT. Amino acids: CASSQVGRGVTEAFF. The chain links TRBV14 to TRBJ1-1; possibly TRBD1 for D (6 bases). Germline-derived CDR1 and CDR2 are SGHDN and FVKESK. V lost 1 base and J lost 4, with 13 bases in between. This CDR3 is 15 amino acids long.

The chain couples TRBV29-1 to TRBJ1-1; TRBD1 might be the D (5 bases). Trimming removed 8 bases from V and 4 bases from J, with 14 bases in between. This CDR3 is built from 12 residues. The germline gives CDR1 SQVTM, CDR2 ANQGSEA. The CDR3 here is CSTRGGRTEAFF. The CDR3 DNA is TGCAGCACACGGGGGGGACGCACTGAAGCTTTCTTT.

The CDR3 reads CASSFGIGGYEQYF. Written as DNA, the CDR3 is TGTGCCAGCAGCTTTGGGATAGGGGGCTACGAGCAGTACTTC. The chain carries TRBV7-7 and TRBJ2-7; D may be TRBD1 (6 bases). V was clipped by 3 bases and J by 3 bases, with 12 bases between them. The CDR3 covers 14 residues. The germline V gene encodes CDR1 SSHAT and CDR2 FNYEAQ (reference sequence).

The V gene is TRBV7-8, the J gene TRBJ1-5; no clear D. In germline, CDR1 is SGHVS, CDR2 FQNEAQ. V dropped 3 bases and J dropped 7 bases, with 13 bases sitting between them. The CDR3 spans 14 residues. CDR3 DNA sequence: TGTGCCAGCAGCTTTATGTCAAGCCTGCAGCCCCAGCATTTT. It encodes CASSFMSSLQPQHF. The full variable domain, with the rest looked up from reference TRBV7-8 and TRBJ1-5, is GAGVSQSPRYKVAKRGQDVALRCDPISGHVSLFWYQQALGQGPEFLTYFQNEAQLDKSGLPSDRFFAERPEGSVSTLKIQRTQQEDSAVYLCASSFMSSLQPQHFGDGTRLSIL.

The chain uses TRBV5-8 and TRBJ1-4, with a possible D match to TRBD1 (5 bases). In germline, CDR1 is SGHTS, CDR2 YDEGEE. The germline V and J ends were trimmed by 3 bases and 5 bases, with 14 bases remaining between them. The CDR3 loop spans 15 amino acids. The CDR3 DNA is TGTGCCAGCAGCTCAGGGCGCAGGGTGAATGAAAAACTGTTTTTT. Protein sequence: CASSSGRRVNEKLFF.

The sample holds a few counts of this clone. The chain is built from TRBV28 and TRBJ2-7; 7 nucleotides align to TRBD1. Trimming at V came to 9 bases and at J to 0 bases, leaving 14 bases not matched to a gene. Germline V gene sequence: CDR1 MDHEN, CDR2 SYDVKM. This CDR3 is built from 16 residues. CDR3 in amino acids: CASPPPTGASSYEQYF. CDR3 nucleotides: TGTGCCAGTCCCCCTCCCACAGGGGCTAGCTCCTACGAGCAGTACTTC.

The J gene is TRBJ2-5, the V gene TRBV19, with 7 bases identical to TRBD1. Germline V gene sequence: CDR1 LNHDA, CDR2 SQIVND (reference sequence). CDR3 size: 14 residues. V gave up 4 bases and J gave up 4 bases; unmatched junction bases: 6. CDR3 DNA: TGTGCCAGTAGTACCATAGACAGGGTAGAGACCCAGTACTTC. It encodes CASSTIDRVETQYF.

The CDR3: CASSSGRDRGGLGQYF. CDR3 coding DNA: TGCGCCAGCAGCTCCGGCCGGGACAGGGGGGGCCTGGGGCAGTACTTC. The chain is built from TRBV5-1 and TRBJ2-7, with 11 bases lining up with TRBD1. In germline, CDR1 is SGHRS, CDR2 YFSETQ. The junction had 14 bases not matched to a gene; V was cut back by 3 bases and J by 9 bases. The CDR3 has 16 amino acids. The full variable domain, its missing parts supplied by reference TRBV5-1 and TRBJ2-7, is KAGVTQTPRYLIKTRGQQVTLSCSPISGHRSVSWYQQTPGQGLQFLFEYFSETQRNKGNFPGRFSGRQFSNSRSEMNVSTLELGDSALYLCASSSGRDRGGLGQYFGPGTRLTVT.

V is TRBV7-2 and J is TRBJ2-7; TRBD1 might be the D (6 bases). This CDR3 has 15 residues. Trimming removed 5 bases at V and 3 bases at J, with 17 bases between. The V gene's germline CDR1 is SGHTA and CDR2 FQGNSA. The CDR3 DNA follows: TGTGCCAGCAGCCCAACGAGGACAGAGATCTACGAGCAGTACTTC. Amino acids: CASSPTRTEIYEQYF.

V and J are TRBV15 and TRBJ2-5; 7 bases are shared with TRBD2. V shed 0 bases and J 4 bases; nucleotides not matched to a gene: 8. Germline CDR1 and CDR2: LNHNV and YYDKDF (reference sequence). This CDR3 has 16 amino acids. CDR3 residues: CATSRDQGREGETQYF. Written as DNA, the CDR3 is TGTGCCACCAGCAGAGATCAGGGCAGGGAGGGAGAGACCCAGTACTTC.

This chain links TRBV7-2 with TRBJ1-4; the D gene is possibly TRBD1 (5 bases). Looked up from germline, CDR1 is SGHTA and CDR2 is FQGNSA. V was shortened by 4 bases and J by 4 bases, with 7 bases between the two germline ends. The CDR3 consists of 13 residues. CDR3 DNA sequence: TGTGCCAGCAGCTCGCAGGGTAATGAAAAACTGTTTTTT. Protein sequence: CASSSQGNEKLFF.

The J gene is TRBJ1-3, the V gene TRBV11-2; D unresolved. The V end was cut by 1 base, the J end by 0 bases, with 10 bases between. Germline CDR1 SGHAT, CDR2 FQNNGV. The CDR3 length is 16 residues. CDR3 sequence: CASSLGRWGSGNTIYF. Here the CDR3 DNA reads TGTGCCAGCAGCTTAGGGAGGTGGGGCTCTGGAAACACCATATATTTT.

V is TRBV5-6 and J is TRBJ1-2, with TRBD1 matching 9 bases. Trimming removed 4 bases from V and 6 bases from J; junction bases left unmatched: 4. CDR3 length: 13 residues. Germline assignment: CDR1 SGHDT and CDR2 YYEEEE. The DNA for the CDR3 is TGTGCCAGCAGCCGACAGGGGGTTGATGGCTACACCTTC. Residues: CASSRQGVDGYTF.

Concerning this clone: Other DNA sequences in this sample translate to the same CDR3. This rearrangement joins TRBV18 to TRBJ2-7; D may be TRBD1 (6 bases). V lost 6 bases and J 4 bases, leaving 10 bases between the germline ends. Germline assignment: CDR1 KGHSH and CDR2 LQKENI. There are 12 residues in the CDR3. CDR3 in DNA: TGTGCCAGCTCCCCGAGGGGGTACGAGCAGTACTTC. Residues: CASSPRGYEQYF.

The chain uses TRBV28 and TRBJ1-1, with D tentatively TRBD1 (5 bases). Trimming took 5 bases from V and 0 from J, leaving 13 bases between them. The CDR3 is made up of 15 amino acids. Germline V gene data show CDR1 as MDHEN and CDR2 as SYDVKM. CDR3 sequence: CASSALGGLNTEAFF. The CDR3 DNA reads TGTGCCAGCAGTGCCCTGGGGGGGTTGAACACTGAAGCTTTCTTT.

This clone was seen ten or more times. CDR3: CASTGQGVGRTEAFF. The CDR3 bases are TGTGCCAGTACAGGACAGGGGGTCGGTAGGACTGAAGCTTTCTTT. The chain combines TRBV19 with TRBJ1-1; 10 bases match TRBD1. The CDR3 runs to 15 residues. The germline V gene has CDR1 LNHDA and CDR2 SQIVND (reference sequence). The junction had 10 bases not matched to a gene; V was cut back by 7 bases and J by 5 bases.

This clone has a handful of counts. The genes are TRBV5-1 and TRBJ1-3, with D possibly matching TRBD1 (5 bases). Trimming took off 1 base at V and 0 bases at J, with 8 bases between the two ends. Germline V lookup: CDR1 SGHRS, CDR2 YFSETQ. The CDR3 is 15 amino acids. CDR3 region: CASSLSGDSGNTIYF. DNA of the CDR3: TGCGCCAGCAGCTTGTCGGGGGACTCTGGAAACACCATATATTTT.

This clone has just one count. CDR3 in amino acids: CASSFADGNIQYF. In DNA, the CDR3 is TGTGCCAGCAGCTTCGCGGATGGAAACATTCAGTACTTC. The V and J genes are TRBV7-8 and TRBJ2-4; D uncertain. Trimming removed 3 bases from V and 6 bases from J, with 9 bases in between. The germline CDR1 and CDR2 sequences are SGHVS and FQNEAQ. The CDR3 extends over 13 amino acids.

Here the CDR3 DNA reads TGTGCCAGCAGCTTAGATGGCCCCGCAGCGGGGGGGGTCAATGAGCAGTTCTTC. Translation: CASSLDGPAAGGVNEQFF. This chain links TRBV11-3 with TRBJ2-1; 10 bases agree with TRBD2. The J segment lost 6 bases and the V segment lost 0 bases, leaving 11 bases of the junction unmatched. This CDR3 is 18 amino acids long. Per germline, CDR1 SGHNT and CDR2 YENEEA. Filled out from reference TRBV11-3 and TRBJ2-1, the complete variable domain reads EAGVVQSPRYKIIEKKQPVAFWCNPISGHNTLYWYLQNLGQGPELLIRYENEEAVDDSQLPKDRFSAERLKGVDSTLKIQPAELGDSAVYLCASSLDGPAAGGVNEQFFGPGTRLTVL.

As for this clone: The same CDR3 arises from other DNA sequences in this sample as well. The chain employs TRBV30 and TRBJ1-1, with D unclear. The CDR3 has 12 amino acids. CDR1 and CDR2 from the germline V gene are GTSNPN and SVGIG (reference sequence). Trimming removed 3 bases from V and 2 bases from J, with 7 bases in between. CDR3 loop: CAWSQTNTEAFF. CDR3 nucleotides: TGTGCCTGGAGCCAGACAAACACTGAAGCTTTCTTT.

This clone has more than one count but fewer than ten. The V and J genes are TRBV6-5 and TRBJ2-4; weak D call: TRBD1 (5 bases). From germline, CDR1 is MNHEY and CDR2 SVGAGI. Trimming took 0 bases from V and 9 from J, leaving 18 bases between them. This CDR3 has 16 residues. The CDR3 DNA reads as TGTGCCAGCAGTTACTCCTCAGTTTGGACAAAAGGCATTCAGTACTTC. The encoded protein is CASSYSSVWTKGIQYF.

The CDR3 nucleotides are TGTGCCTGGAGCGGGACAGGGTTGGTAGCTTTCTTT. It yields the protein CAWSGTGLVAFF. The V and J genes are TRBV30 and TRBJ1-1; 9 nucleotides align to TRBD1. Looked up from germline, CDR1 is GTSNPN and CDR2 is SVGIG (reference sequence). The CDR3 has 12 amino acids. V lost 3 bases, J lost 10 bases, and 6 bases stayed unmatched.

The V call is TRBV29-1, the J call TRBJ2-7; D possibly corresponds to TRBD1 (5 bases). The CDR3 has 12 amino acids. Trimming pared 0 bases from V and 6 bases from J, leaving 9 bases between. The germline CDR1 and CDR2 sequences are SQVTM and ANQGSEA. In DNA, the CDR3 is TGCAGCGTTGAAGAGGGAAGGGGCGAGCAGTACTTC. Its translation is CSVEEGRGEQYF.

The V call is TRBV5-1, the J call TRBJ2-1, with 7 bases fitting TRBD2. Unmatched junction bases numbered 4, after V lost 5 bases and J lost 5 bases. Germline assignment: CDR1 SGHRS and CDR2 YFSETQ. The CDR3 runs 13 residues. Here the CDR3 DNA reads TGCGCCAGCAGGGGGGGGAACGACAATGAGCAGTTCTTC. Amino acid sequence: CASRGGNDNEQFF. Filled out from reference TRBV5-1 and TRBJ2-1, the complete variable domain reads KAGVTQTPRYLIKTRGQQVTLSCSPISGHRSVSWYQQTPGQGLQFLFEYFSETQRNKGNFPGRFSGRQFSNSRSEMNVSTLELGDSALYLCASRGGNDNEQFFGPGTRLTVL.